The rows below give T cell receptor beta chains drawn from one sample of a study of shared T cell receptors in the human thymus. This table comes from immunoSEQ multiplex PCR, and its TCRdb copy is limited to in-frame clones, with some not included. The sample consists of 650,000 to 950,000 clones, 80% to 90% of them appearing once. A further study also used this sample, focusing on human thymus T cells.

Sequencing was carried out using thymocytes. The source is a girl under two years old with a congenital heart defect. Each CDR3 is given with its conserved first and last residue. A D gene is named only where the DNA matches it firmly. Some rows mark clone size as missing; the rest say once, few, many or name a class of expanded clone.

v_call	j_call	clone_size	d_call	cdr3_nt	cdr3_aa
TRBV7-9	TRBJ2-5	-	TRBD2	TGTGCCAGCAGCTTAGCGCGAAGCGGGGGGGCGAAAAAGACCCAGTACTTC	CASSLARSGGAKKTQYF
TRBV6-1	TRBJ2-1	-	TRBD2	TGTGCCAGCAGCGACGGACTAGAAGGGGATGGCGAGCAGTTCTTC	CASSDGLEGDGEQFF
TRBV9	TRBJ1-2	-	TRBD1	TGTGCCAGCAGCGGTTCGCAGGACAGGGGCTATGGCTACACCTTC	CASSGSQDRGYGYTF
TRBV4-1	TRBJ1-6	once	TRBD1	TGCGCCAGCAGCCCAAAGAAGGGGGCCGGACAAGAAAAGGGGTCCTATAATTCACCCCTCCACTTT	CASSPKKGAGQEKGSYNSPLHF
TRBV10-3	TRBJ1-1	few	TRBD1	TGTGCCATCCTAGGGACAGGGAACACTGAAGCTTTCTTT	CAILGTGNTEAFF
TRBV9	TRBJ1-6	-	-	TGTGCCAGCAGCGCTTCAGGGGTTTCACCCCTCCACTTT	CASSASGVSPLHF
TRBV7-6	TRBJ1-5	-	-	TGTGCCAGCAGCCCATGGGCAAGCAATCAGCCCCAGCATTTT	CASSPWASNQPQHF
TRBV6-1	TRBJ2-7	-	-	TGTGCCAGCAGCACAGAGTCCTCCTACGAGCAGTACTTC	CASSTESSYEQYF
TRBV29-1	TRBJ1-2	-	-	TGCAGCGTTGTGGGCGGGGGCTATGGCTACACCTTC	CSVVGGGYGYTF
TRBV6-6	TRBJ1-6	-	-	TGTGCCAGCACCAGGGACACTCTTGATTCACCCCTCCACTTT	CASTRDTLDSPLHF
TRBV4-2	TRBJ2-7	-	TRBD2	TGTGCCAGCAGCCAAGACGACAGCGGGGGGGCCCCCTACGAGCAGTACTTC	CASSQDDSGGAPYEQYF
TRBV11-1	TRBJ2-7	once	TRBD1	TGTGCCAGCAGCTCACATAGGACAGGGAAAACCTACGAGCAGTACTTC	CASSSHRTGKTYEQYF
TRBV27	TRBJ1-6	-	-	TGTGCCAGCAAACGCGAGACAGAGACTAGGAGCTCCTATAATTCACCCCTCCACTTT	CASKRETETRSSYNSPLHF
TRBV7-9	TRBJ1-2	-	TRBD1	TGTGCCAGCAGCTTTCAAGGGGGCAGAGGCTACACCTTC	CASSFQGGRGYTF
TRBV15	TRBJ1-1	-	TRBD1	TGTGCCACCACCAGAGGAGGACCCAGGGGGCAGGGTGACACTGAAGCTTTCTTT	CATTRGGPRGQGDTEAFF
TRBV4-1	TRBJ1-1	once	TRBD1	TGCGCCAGCAGCCTTCCGAGACAGGGAGTGCTGGACACTGAAGCTTTCTTT	CASSLPRQGVLDTEAFF
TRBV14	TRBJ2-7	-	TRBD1	TGTGCCAGCAGCCAAGACAAGGGGGCCGGAGAGCAGTACTTC	CASSQDKGAGEQYF
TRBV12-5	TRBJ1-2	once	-	TGTGCTAGTGGTTTGGTACGCGGAGGCTACTATGGCCACACCTTC	CASGLVRGGYYGHTF
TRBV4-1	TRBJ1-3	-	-	TGCGCCAGCAGCCAGAAGGGACTGCCGTTTGGTGGAAACACCATATATTTT	CASSQKGLPFGGNTIYF
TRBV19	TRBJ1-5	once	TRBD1	TGTGCCAGTAGTCCGAGGGACAGGCCAGAAAATCAGCCCCAGCATTTT	CASSPRDRPENQPQHF
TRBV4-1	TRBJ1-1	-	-	TGCGCCAGCAGCACCAGAGGGGGGAACACTGAAGCTTTCTTT	CASSTRGGNTEAFF
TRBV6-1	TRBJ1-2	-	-	TGTGCCAGTAACAGTGGGGCAGCCTACCTCTATGGCTACACCTTC	CASNSGAAYLYGYTF